The 29 T cell receptor beta chains listed next were all sequenced from one sample in a study of shared clonotypes between healthy human individuals. Sequencing used immunoSEQ multiplex PCR; TCRdb keeps in-frame clones, though not all of them. The sample shows millions of clones, 93% of them seen only once. Sequences were obtained from naive CD4+ T cells from PBMCs. Documented subset: CD45RA+ positively selected. The source is a man aged 18 to 35 in good health. Some clones in this sample may be carry-over from other donors' samples.

V and J are TRBV18 and TRBJ2-6; D may be TRBD1 (6 bases). V lost 5 bases to trimming and J lost 0 bases, with 14 bases between them. CDR1 and CDR2 from the germline V gene are KGHSH and LQKENI. The CDR3 totals 17 residues. The CDR3 region is CASSEGVARSGANVLTF. The CDR3 DNA reads TGTGCCAGCTCAGAGGGGGTTGCCCGCTCTGGGGCCAACGTCCTGACTTTC.

Regarding this clone: Different DNA sequences within this sample yield the same CDR3. The chain combines TRBV18 with TRBJ2-2, with 8 bases aligning to TRBD2. The ends lost 3 bases at V and 1 base at J; junction bases unmatched: 1. This CDR3 contains 15 residues. Germline lookup yields CDR1 KGHSH and CDR2 LQKENI. Here the CDR3 DNA reads TGTGCCAGCTCACCGGCGGGAGGGAACACCGGGGAGCTGTTTTTT. It yields the protein CASSPAGGNTGELFF.

The chain combines TRBV2 with TRBJ1-5; 10 bases are a match to TRBD1. Germline trimming cut 5 bases from V and 7 bases from J; bases unmatched to any gene: 2. This CDR3 is 13 amino acids long. CDR1 is SNHLY and CDR2 is FYNNEI in the germline V gene. Written as DNA, the CDR3 is TGTGCCAGCAGTCCGACAGGGGGCCAGCCCCAGCATTTT. It encodes CASSPTGGQPQHF.

This chain joins TRBV9 and TRBJ1-3; tentative D call: TRBD1 (5 bases). The CDR3 extends over 15 amino acids. CDR1 is SGDLS, CDR2 YYNGEE, per germline. Trimming took 4 bases from V and 4 from J, leaving 15 bases between them. In DNA form, the CDR3 reads TGTGCCAGCAGCATGGGACCCTTAGGGGGAAACACCATATATTTT. Translated, it gives CASSMGPLGGNTIYF.

The CDR3, as DNA: TGTGCCAGCAGCTCAGGACAGAATTACGAGCAGTACTTC. It yields the protein CASSSGQNYEQYF. J is TRBJ2-5 and V is TRBV11-3, with TRBD1 as a possible D gene (6 bases). Near its end, the DNA agrees better with TRBJ2-7, so the J call may be wrong. The length of the CDR3 is 13 residues. CDR1 is SGHNT, CDR2 YENEEA, per germline.

The chain links TRBV10-3 to TRBJ2-3, with TRBD2 identical over 12 bases. The germline V gene has CDR1 ENHRY and CDR2 SYGVKD. This CDR3 has 18 amino acids. With V trimmed by 2 bases and J by 2 bases, 8 bases remained unmatched. This CDR3 is CAISENPGTSGLTDTQYF. CDR3 DNA: TGTGCCATCAGTGAGAATCCCGGGACTAGCGGGCTCACAGATACGCAGTATTTT.

The chain is built from TRBV5-5 and TRBJ2-2, with D perhaps given as TRBD1 or TRBD2 (5 bases each). This CDR3 region has 17 residues. Trimming left V 4 bases short and J 1 base short, with 17 bases between. Germline CDR1 is SGHKS and CDR2 is YYEKEE (reference sequence). CDR3 DNA sequence: TGTGCCAGCAGCCCACGGGACGCGACGTTGAACACCGGGGAGCTGTTTTTT. As protein: CASSPRDATLNTGELFF.

The chain employs TRBV10-1 and TRBJ2-1; 11 positions agree with TRBD2. V was pared by 3 bases and J by 10 bases, with 8 bases of the junction left unmatched. The CDR3 spans 15 residues. Germline loops: CDR1 WNHNN, CDR2 SYGVQD (reference sequence). In nucleotides, the CDR3 is TGCGCCAGCAGTGATACTAGCGGGAGCTTAGGGGAGCAGTTCTTC. Its protein is CASSDTSGSLGEQFF.

CDR3 bases: TGTGCCAGCAGTCAAGGGCGGGGACGCGCTTTCTTT. The encoded protein is CASSQGRGRAFF. J is TRBJ1-1 and V is TRBV27; D is perhaps TRBD1 (5 bases). V lost 5 bases to trimming and J lost 11 bases, with 15 bases between them. Germline CDR1 is MNHEY and CDR2 is SMNVEV (reference sequence). This CDR3 contains 12 residues.

V and J are TRBV5-6 and TRBJ2-3, with 10 bases aligning to TRBD1. The CDR3 covers 16 residues. Germline-derived CDR1 and CDR2 are SGHDT and YYEEEE. J gave up 2 bases and V 4 bases, and 7 bases lay outside the gene matches. The CDR3 DNA reads TGTGCCAGCAGCCTTGACAGGGGGCGCCACACAGATACGCAGTATTTT. This translates into CASSLDRGRHTDTQYF.

Worth noting for this clone: The sample holds other DNA sequences that translate to the same CDR3. The V gene is TRBV18, the J gene TRBJ1-2, with 9 nucleotides matching TRBD1. This CDR3 is built from 13 residues. J gave up 6 bases and V 2 bases, and 1 base lay outside the gene matches. Germline V gene sequence: CDR1 KGHSH, CDR2 LQKENI. This CDR3 reads CASSPGTGNGYTF. For the CDR3, the DNA is TGTGCCAGCTCACCAGGGACAGGGAATGGCTACACCTTC.

The CDR3 is CASSLNSNEKLFF. CDR3 in DNA: TGCGCCAGCAGCTTGAACAGTAATGAAAAACTGTTTTTT. This chain uses TRBV5-1 with TRBJ1-4; D is undetermined. Looked up from germline, CDR1 is SGHRS and CDR2 is YFSETQ. CDR3 length equals 13 residues. The V and J ends lost 1 base and 4 bases respectively, with 5 bases between them.

This rearrangement joins TRBV6-1 to TRBJ1-5, with a tentative D call TRBD1 (6 bases). This CDR3 is 16 amino acids long. Germline V gives CDR1 MNHNS, CDR2 SASEGT. With 5 bases removed from V and 3 bases from J, the gap between germline ends came to 17 bases. For the CDR3, the DNA is TGTGCCAGCAGTCAAGGGGTCAGGGGCTCCAATCAGCCCCAGCATTTT. Translated: CASSQGVRGSNQPQHF.

This clone has a single count. The genes are TRBV27 and TRBJ2-5; D unresolved. Germline-derived CDR1 and CDR2 are MNHEY and SMNVEV (reference sequence). With 6 bases removed from V and 5 bases from J, the gap between germline ends came to 10 bases. This CDR3 is 12 amino acids long. The CDR3 spells CASRGSRETQYF. The CDR3 DNA is TGTGCCAGCAGGGGGTCGAGGGAGACCCAGTACTTC.

This rearrangement joins TRBV9 to TRBJ1-2; D possibly corresponds to TRBD1 (5 bases). Per germline, CDR1 SGDLS and CDR2 YYNGEE. The CDR3 consists of 13 residues. With 3 bases removed from V and 6 bases from J, the gap between germline ends came to 12 bases. The CDR3 here is CASSASGADGYTF. The CDR3, as DNA: TGTGCCAGCAGCGCCTCCGGGGCTGATGGCTACACCTTC.

The chain recombines TRBV28 with TRBJ1-2; weak D call: TRBD1 (5 bases). CDR3 length: 13 residues. Per the germline V gene, CDR1 is MDHEN and CDR2 is SYDVKM. With 4 bases removed from V and 8 bases from J, the gap between germline ends came to 14 bases. CDR3 loop: CASSSVRQGGYTF. The CDR3 DNA is TGTGCCAGCAGTTCTGTTAGGCAGGGAGGCTACACCTTC.

This chain joins TRBV19 and TRBJ1-2; possibly TRBD1 for D (5 bases). Per germline, CDR1 LNHDA and CDR2 SQIVND (reference sequence). The CDR3 covers 14 residues. V was trimmed by 7 bases and J by 8 bases, leaving 20 bases between them. CDR3 amino acids: CASIMATGQGGYTF. CDR3 in DNA: TGTGCCAGTATCATGGCAACGGGGCAAGGGGGCTACACCTTC.

This chain joins TRBV6-5 and TRBJ2-5; TRBD2 is a possible D gene (5 bases). The CDR3 spans 15 residues. Germline loops: CDR1 MNHEY, CDR2 SVGAGI. With 5 bases removed from V and 2 bases from J, the gap between germline ends came to 15 bases. For the CDR3, the DNA is TGTGCCAGCAGTCCAACCCGAGCGGATCAAGAGACCCAGTACTTC. Translating gives CASSPTRADQETQYF.

V and J are TRBV29-1 and TRBJ1-4, with D maybe TRBD1 (5 bases). The CDR3 totals 15 residues. V lost 4 bases and J 0 bases, leaving 12 bases between the germline ends. CDR1 is SQVTM, CDR2 ANQGSEA, per germline. The CDR3 region is CSVAGTEPTNEKLFF. The CDR3 DNA is TGCAGCGTTGCCGGGACTGAGCCAACTAATGAAAAACTGTTTTTT.

This chain joins TRBV9 and TRBJ2-1; D is unclear. Germline V lookup: CDR1 SGDLS, CDR2 YYNGEE. The CDR3 totals 13 residues. V lost 0 bases to trimming and J lost 9 bases, with 10 bases between them. CDR3 sequence: CASSVVGRSEQFF. Here the CDR3 DNA reads TGTGCCAGCAGCGTAGTTGGTAGGTCTGAGCAGTTCTTC.

This clone showed up just once. The chain combines TRBV6-6 with TRBJ2-7; D remains unclear. V was shortened by 2 bases and J by 2 bases, with 7 bases between the two germline ends. This CDR3 contains 13 residues. Germline V gene data show CDR1 as MNHNY and CDR2 as SVGAGI (reference sequence). The CDR3: CASSYPETYEQYF. The CDR3 region has the DNA TGTGCCAGCAGTTACCCCGAGACCTACGAGCAGTACTTC.

This clone was observed a handful of times. At the DNA level, this CDR3 is encoded by other sequences in the same sample as well. V gene TRBV9 combines with J gene TRBJ1-3, with 7 bases identical to TRBD1. The V segment lost 4 bases and the J segment 0 bases; nucleotides outside the gene matches: 4. The CDR3 contains 15 residues. Germline V CDR1 and CDR2: SGDLS, YYNGEE. The CDR3 sequence is CASSPRTGSGNTIYF. CDR3 nucleotides: TGTGCCAGCAGCCCGAGGACAGGCTCTGGAAACACCATATATTTT.

With respect to this clone: The same CDR3 is also encoded by other DNA sequences in this sample. This sequence joins TRBV9 and TRBJ1-2; the D is unclear. This CDR3 spans 12 amino acids. V was pared by 0 bases and J by 5 bases, with 5 bases between. CDR1 is SGDLS and CDR2 is YYNGEE in the germline V gene. The CDR3 DNA reads as TGTGCCAGCAGCGTAGTCTCATATGGCTACACCTTC. As protein: CASSVVSYGYTF.

The chain has TRBV19 and TRBJ1-2; 8 bases line up with TRBD1. The CDR3 has 13 residues. Per the germline V gene, CDR1 is LNHDA and CDR2 is SQIVND (reference sequence). The V gene end was trimmed by 5 bases and the J gene end by 5 bases; junction bases not matched to a gene: 4. CDR3 sequence: CASSPGQAYGYTF. The CDR3 region has the DNA TGTGCCAGTAGTCCGGGACAGGCTTATGGCTACACCTTC.

The chain links TRBV6-6 to TRBJ2-7; 7 nucleotides align to TRBD1. CDR1 is MNHNY and CDR2 is SVGAGI in the germline V gene (reference sequence). The CDR3 has 14 amino acids. After removal of 6 bases from V and 3 bases from J, the junction contained 8 bases not matched to a gene. CDR3 residues: CASSNDRALYEQYF. The DNA for the CDR3 is TGTGCCAGCAGCAACGACAGGGCCCTCTACGAGCAGTACTTC.

This chain uses TRBV9 with TRBJ2-1; D remains unclear. The V and J ends lost 4 bases and 3 bases respectively, with 14 bases between them. CDR1 and CDR2 from the germline V gene are SGDLS and YYNGEE. The CDR3 loop spans 15 amino acids. The CDR3 DNA follows: TGTGCCAGCAGCTCGAGATTGACTGACTACAATGAGCAGTTCTTC. Translating it yields CASSSRLTDYNEQFF.

This clone appeared a single time. The V call is TRBV19, the J call TRBJ1-1, with TRBD1 as a possible D gene (5 bases). V was cut by 4 bases and J by 3 bases, with 9 bases left in between. CDR3 size: 13 residues. The germline CDR1 and CDR2 sequences are LNHDA and SQIVND (reference sequence). DNA of the CDR3: TGTGCCAGTAGTAATCGGGGCGACACTGAAGCTTTCTTT. This encodes CASSNRGDTEAFF.

The chain couples TRBV6-5 to TRBJ1-5, with D unresolved. This CDR3 contains 11 residues. Trimming shortened V by 2 bases and J by 11 bases, and 7 bases separated the two germline ends. Germline assignment: CDR1 MNHEY and CDR2 SVGAGI. CDR3 in DNA: TGTGCCAGCAGTTACCCTCCGGCCCAGCATTTT. Residues: CASSYPPAQHF.

The chain uses TRBV29-1 and TRBJ2-1; TRBD2 matches 16 bases. Germline CDR1 SQVTM, CDR2 ANQGSEA. The V gene end was trimmed by 6 bases and the J gene end by 0 bases; junction bases not matched to a gene: 14. This CDR3 contains 20 residues. The CDR3 loop reads CSVLGLAGGNPTSSYNEQFF. Here the CDR3 DNA reads TGCAGCGTCTTGGGACTAGCGGGAGGGAACCCAACGAGCTCCTACAATGAGCAGTTCTTC.